This TCR beta chain was captured by sequencing in a study of identical twins (dated by TCRdb to about 2016). Study-level background: To test whether fetal clonotypes persist, the study used deep sequencing on TCR alpha and beta repertoires from monozygotic twins, unrelated adults of various ages, and cord blood. Replicate twin experiments were performed at different times using different library preparation protocols to rule out contamination.

What the research found in general, with its limitations: Compared with coincidental sharing between unrelated individuals, an excess of low generation-probability sequences was observed among out-of-frame TCR alpha sequences shared between twins. Fewer insertions were carried by abundant cord blood beta clonotypes, a similar but weaker trend appeared in young adult naive repertoires, and no such trend appeared in memory repertoires. In monozygotic twins, out-of-frame TCR alpha sharing was systematically underestimated by recombination models, although the models agreed with sharing between unrelated individuals. In beta out-of-frame sequences, excess twin sharing was weaker, because having fewer shared sequences lowered the signal-to-noise ratio. Because the same donors could not be followed over many years, conclusions were based on cross-sectional statistical analysis. Zero-insertion analyses could be partly confounded by invariant T cells such as MAIT and iNKT, although diverse VJ usage argued against such confounding for most clonotypes.

Relative to germline, V is missing 6 bases and J is missing 0 bases, with 10 bases of the junction outside any gene match. From the cysteine through the phenylalanine, the CDR3 covers 18 amino acids. Just CDR3 DNA is preserved here, 54 bases in frame from base 1. Sequences KGHDR (CDR1) and SFDVKD (CDR2) are obtained from the germline V gene. Every donor in the study was a healthy Caucasian. Miltenyi CD45RO+ enrichment and human naive T-cell isolation kits were used to isolate memory (CD45RO+) and naive T cells from PBMC. Receptor amplification or capture employed 5' RACE. The data were produced on an Illumina HiSeq 2000. Template switching added a universal primer binding site, and the final cDNA carried a unique molecular identifier that allowed TCR cDNA molecules to be counted accurately. First-strand cDNA for TCR alpha and beta chains was synthesized from specific primers in the conserved constant-segment region. Each cDNA library was double barcoded, with a SMART-Mk sample barcode plus Illumina barcodes, to control for contamination. Two successive PCR steps introduced TruSeq adapter sequences along with Illumina sample barcodes. The TCR alpha and beta cDNA libraries were sequenced on the Illumina HiSeq platform using custom primers. The authors' pipeline ran thus. MiGEC was used to process raw reads and extract unique molecular identifiers, and MiXCR was used to find CDR3 positions. For each individual, recombination models were inferred using an EM algorithm with the repgenHMM and IGoR tools. Shared clonotype analysis was performed with the tcR package in R, normalizing sharing by the product of cloneset sizes. To study raw recombination without the effects of thymic and clonal selection, out-of-frame nonproductive sequences were analyzed. In-frame beta chains were kept once TCRdb had trimmed the public reads at Q25 with fastp and called clones with MiXCR. Every entry covers one CDR3 protein and lists the most common genes and DNA from its rows. The V and J calls here are based on TCRdb, not the publication. The sample includes about 100,000 distinct CDR3 sequences, with 5.9% observed a single time. The ten largest clones add up to roughly 12% of the sample.

This clonotype was observed a handful of times. Its antigen is not yet known. Per-base quality was not reported, and no clone a single base away is much larger than it. Recombination connected TRBV24-1 to TRBJ2-6, and 7 junctional nucleotides match TRBD2. The specimen was memory T cells sorted from blood. The sample's cell subset or site label, in plain terms: CD45RO+ enriched T cells. This sequence was found in a woman in her 50s in good health. The DNA reads TGTGCCACCAGTACCCGGGGGGTTGATCCCTCTGGGGCCAACGTCCTGACTTTC. Its protein is CATSTRGVDPSGANVLTF.